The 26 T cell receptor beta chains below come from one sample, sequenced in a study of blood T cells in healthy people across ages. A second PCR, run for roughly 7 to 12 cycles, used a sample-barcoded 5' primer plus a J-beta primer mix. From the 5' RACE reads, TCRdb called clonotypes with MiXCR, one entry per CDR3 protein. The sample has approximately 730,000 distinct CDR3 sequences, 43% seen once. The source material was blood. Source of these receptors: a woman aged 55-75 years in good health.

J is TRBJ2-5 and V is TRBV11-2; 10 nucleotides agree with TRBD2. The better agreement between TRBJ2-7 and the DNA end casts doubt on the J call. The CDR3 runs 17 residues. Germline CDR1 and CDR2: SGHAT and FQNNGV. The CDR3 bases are TGTGCCAGCAGCTTAACTAGCGGGACAAGGGGCTCCTACGAGCAGTACTTC. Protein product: CASSLTSGTRGSYEQYF.

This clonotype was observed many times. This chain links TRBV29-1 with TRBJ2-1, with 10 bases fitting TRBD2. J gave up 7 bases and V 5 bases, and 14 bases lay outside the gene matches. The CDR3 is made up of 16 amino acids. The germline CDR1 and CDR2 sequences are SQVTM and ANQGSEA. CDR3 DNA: TGCAGCGTTTCTAAACCGGGACTAGCGAACGGGAATGAGCAGTTCTTC. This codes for CSVSKPGLANGNEQFF.

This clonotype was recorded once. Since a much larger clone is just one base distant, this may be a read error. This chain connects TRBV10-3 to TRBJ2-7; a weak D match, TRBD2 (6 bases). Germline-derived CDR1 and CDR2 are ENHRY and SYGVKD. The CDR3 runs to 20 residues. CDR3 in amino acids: CATSESTAGAGMVRAYEQYF. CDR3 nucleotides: TGTGCCACCAGTGAGTCGACAGCGGGTGCAGGGATGGTGCGCGCCTACGAGCAGTACTTC.

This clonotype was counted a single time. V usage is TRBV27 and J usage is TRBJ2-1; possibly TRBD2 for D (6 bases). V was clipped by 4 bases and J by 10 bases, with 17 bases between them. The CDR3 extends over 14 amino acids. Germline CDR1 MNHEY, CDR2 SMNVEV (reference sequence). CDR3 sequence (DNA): TGTGCCAGCAGTTCCATAGCGGAAACCACGGAGCAGTTCTTC. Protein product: CASSSIAETTEQFF.

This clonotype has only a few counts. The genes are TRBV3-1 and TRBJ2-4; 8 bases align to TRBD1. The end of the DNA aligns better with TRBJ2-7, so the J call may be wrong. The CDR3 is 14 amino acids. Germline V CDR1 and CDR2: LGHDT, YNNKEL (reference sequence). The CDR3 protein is CASSQPGQEYEQYF. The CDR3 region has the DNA TGTGCCAGCAGCCAGCCGGGACAGGAATACGAGCAGTACTTC.

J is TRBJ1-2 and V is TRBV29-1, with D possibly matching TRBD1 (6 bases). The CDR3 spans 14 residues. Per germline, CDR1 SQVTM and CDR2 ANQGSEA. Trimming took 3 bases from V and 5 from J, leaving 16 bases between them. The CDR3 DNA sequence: TGCAGCGTTGATCCCAGGGGAACCCGTTATGGCTACACCTTC. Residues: CSVDPRGTRYGYTF.

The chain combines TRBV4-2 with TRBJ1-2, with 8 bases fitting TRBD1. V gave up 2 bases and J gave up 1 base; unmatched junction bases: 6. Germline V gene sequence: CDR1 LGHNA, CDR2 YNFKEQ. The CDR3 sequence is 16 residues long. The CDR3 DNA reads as TGTGCCAGCAGCCAAAGGGGGACAGGACTTAACTATGGCTACACCTTC. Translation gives CASSQRGTGLNYGYTF.

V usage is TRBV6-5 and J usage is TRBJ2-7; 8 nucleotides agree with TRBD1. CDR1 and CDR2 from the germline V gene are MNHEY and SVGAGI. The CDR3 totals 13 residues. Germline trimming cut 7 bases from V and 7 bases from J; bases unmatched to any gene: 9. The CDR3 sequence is CASKDPGQGEQYF. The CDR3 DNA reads TGTGCCAGCAAAGACCCAGGACAGGGTGAGCAGTACTTC.

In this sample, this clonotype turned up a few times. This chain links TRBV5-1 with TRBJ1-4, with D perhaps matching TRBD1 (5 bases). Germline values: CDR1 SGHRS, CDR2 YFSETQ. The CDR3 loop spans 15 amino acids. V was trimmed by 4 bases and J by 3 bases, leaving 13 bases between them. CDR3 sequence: CASSHDRRSNEKLFF. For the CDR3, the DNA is TGCGCCAGCAGCCATGACAGAAGATCTAATGAAAAACTGTTTTTT.

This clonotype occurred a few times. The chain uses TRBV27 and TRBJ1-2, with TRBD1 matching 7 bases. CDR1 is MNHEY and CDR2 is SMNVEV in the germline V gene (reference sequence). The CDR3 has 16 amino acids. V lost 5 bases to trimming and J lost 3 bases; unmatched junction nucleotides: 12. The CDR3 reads CASSLTWDSKDYGYTF. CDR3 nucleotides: TGTGCCAGCAGTCTCACTTGGGACAGCAAGGACTATGGCTACACCTTC.

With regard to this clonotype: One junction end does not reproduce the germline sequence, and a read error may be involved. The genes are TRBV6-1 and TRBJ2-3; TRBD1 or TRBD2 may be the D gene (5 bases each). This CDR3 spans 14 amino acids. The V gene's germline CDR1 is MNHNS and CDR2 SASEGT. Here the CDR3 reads CTSQVRPGGDTQYF. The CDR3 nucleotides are TGTACCAGCCAGGTGCGCCCTGGGGGAGATACGCAGTATTTT.

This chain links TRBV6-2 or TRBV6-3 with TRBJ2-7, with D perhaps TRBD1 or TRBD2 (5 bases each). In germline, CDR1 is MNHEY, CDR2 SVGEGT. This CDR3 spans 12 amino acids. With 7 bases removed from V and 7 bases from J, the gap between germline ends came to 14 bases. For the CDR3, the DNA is TGTGCCAGCACTGGGACCAGCAGGGAGCAGTACTTC. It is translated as CASTGTSREQYF.

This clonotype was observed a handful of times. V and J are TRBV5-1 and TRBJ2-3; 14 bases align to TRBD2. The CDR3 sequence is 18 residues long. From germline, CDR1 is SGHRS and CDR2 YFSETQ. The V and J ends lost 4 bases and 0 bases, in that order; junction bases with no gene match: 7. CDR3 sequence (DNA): TGCGCCAGCAGCCTTGGACTAGCGGGGGGAGCTAGCACAGATACGCAGTATTTT. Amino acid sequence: CASSLGLAGGASTDTQYF. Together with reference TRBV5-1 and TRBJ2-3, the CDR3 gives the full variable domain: KAGVTQTPRYLIKTRGQQVTLSCSPISGHRSVSWYQQTPGQGLQFLFEYFSETQRNKGNFPGRFSGRQFSNSRSEMNVSTLELGDSALYLCASSLGLAGGASTDTQYFGPGTRLTVL.

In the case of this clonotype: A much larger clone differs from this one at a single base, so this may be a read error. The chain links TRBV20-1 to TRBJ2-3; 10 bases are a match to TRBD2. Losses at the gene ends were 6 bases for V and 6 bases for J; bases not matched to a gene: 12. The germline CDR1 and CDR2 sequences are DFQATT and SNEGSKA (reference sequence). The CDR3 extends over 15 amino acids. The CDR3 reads CSAQDSGRFEDTQYF. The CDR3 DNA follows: TGCAGTGCCCAGGATAGCGGGAGGTTTGAGGATACGCAGTATTTT.

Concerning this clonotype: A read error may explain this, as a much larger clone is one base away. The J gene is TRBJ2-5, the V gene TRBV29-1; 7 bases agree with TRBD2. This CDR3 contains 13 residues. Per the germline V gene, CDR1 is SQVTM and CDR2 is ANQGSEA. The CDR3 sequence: CSVGRGEQEAQYF. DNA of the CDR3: TGCAGCGTTGGACGGGGGGAACAAGAGGCCCAGTACTTC.

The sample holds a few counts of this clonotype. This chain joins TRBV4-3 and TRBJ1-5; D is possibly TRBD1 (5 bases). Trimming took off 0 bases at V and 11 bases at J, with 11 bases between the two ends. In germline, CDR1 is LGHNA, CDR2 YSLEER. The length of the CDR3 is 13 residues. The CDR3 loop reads CASSQEKGSAQHF. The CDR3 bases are TGCGCCAGCAGCCAAGAAAAGGGGTCAGCCCAGCATTTT.

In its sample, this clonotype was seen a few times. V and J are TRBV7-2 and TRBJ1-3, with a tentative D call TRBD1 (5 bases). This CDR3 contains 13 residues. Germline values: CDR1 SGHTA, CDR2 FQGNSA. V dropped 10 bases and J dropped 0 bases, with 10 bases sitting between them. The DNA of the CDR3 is TGTGCCATTGACAGAAGCTCTGGAAACACCATATATTTT. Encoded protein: CAIDRSSGNTIYF.

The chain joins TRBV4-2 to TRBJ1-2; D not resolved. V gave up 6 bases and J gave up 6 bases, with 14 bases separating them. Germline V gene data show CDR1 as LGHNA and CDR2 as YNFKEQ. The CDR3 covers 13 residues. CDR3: CASSEPGRHGYTF. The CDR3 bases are TGTGCCAGCAGTGAACCGGGTCGCCATGGCTACACCTTC.

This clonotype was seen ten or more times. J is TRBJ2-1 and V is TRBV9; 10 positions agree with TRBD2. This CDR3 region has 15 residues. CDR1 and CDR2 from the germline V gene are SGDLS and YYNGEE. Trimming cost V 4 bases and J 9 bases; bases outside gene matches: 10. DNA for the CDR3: TGTGCCAGCAGCACGCGCAGCGGGGGGGCCTTTGAGCAGTTCTTC. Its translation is CASSTRSGGAFEQFF.

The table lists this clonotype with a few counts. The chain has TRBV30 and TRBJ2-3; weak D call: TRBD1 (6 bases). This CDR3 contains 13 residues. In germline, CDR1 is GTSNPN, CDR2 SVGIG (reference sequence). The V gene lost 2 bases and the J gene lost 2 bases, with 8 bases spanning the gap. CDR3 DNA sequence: TGTGCCTGGAGTAGGGACATCACAGATACGCAGTATTTT. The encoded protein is CAWSRDITDTQYF.

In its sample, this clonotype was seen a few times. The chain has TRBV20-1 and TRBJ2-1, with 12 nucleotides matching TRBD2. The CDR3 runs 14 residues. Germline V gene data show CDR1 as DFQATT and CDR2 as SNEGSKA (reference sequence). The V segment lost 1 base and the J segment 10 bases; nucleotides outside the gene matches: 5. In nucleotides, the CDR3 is TGCAGTGCTAGAGGACTAGCGGGAGAGAGGGAGCAGTTCTTC. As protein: CSARGLAGEREQFF.

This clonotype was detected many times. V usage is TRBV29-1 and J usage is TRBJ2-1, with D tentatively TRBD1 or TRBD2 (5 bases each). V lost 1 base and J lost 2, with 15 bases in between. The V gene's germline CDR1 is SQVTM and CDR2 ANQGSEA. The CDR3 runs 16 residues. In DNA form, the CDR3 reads TGCAGCGTTGAAGGCGGTTGGGACCTGGCCTACAATGAGCAGTTCTTC. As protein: CSVEGGWDLAYNEQFF.

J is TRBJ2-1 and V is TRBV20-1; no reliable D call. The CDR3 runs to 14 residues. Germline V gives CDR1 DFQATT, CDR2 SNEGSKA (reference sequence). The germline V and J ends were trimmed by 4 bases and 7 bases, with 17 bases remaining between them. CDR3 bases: TGCAGTGCTAAACTCGGGCCCGGATGGAATGAGCAGTTCTTC. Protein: CSAKLGPGWNEQFF.

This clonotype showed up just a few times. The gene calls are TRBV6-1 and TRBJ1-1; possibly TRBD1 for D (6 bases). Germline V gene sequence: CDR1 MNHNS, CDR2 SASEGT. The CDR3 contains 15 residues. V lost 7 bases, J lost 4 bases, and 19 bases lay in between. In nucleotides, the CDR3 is TGTGCCAGCACCCCAGGGGAGGGTGCAGGCACTGAAGCTTTCTTT. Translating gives CASTPGEGAGTEAFF.

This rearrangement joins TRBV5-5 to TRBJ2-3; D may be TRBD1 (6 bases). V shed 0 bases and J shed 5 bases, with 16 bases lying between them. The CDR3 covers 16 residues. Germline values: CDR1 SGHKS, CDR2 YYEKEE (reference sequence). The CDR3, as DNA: TGTGCCAGCAGCTTGGCCGTAGGGGTACAGGGAGATACGCAGTATTTT. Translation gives CASSLAVGVQGDTQYF.

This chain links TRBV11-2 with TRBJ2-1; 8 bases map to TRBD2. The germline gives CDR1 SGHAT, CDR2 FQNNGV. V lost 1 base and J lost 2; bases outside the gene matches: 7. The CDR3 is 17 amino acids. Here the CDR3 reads CASSLVTRGAPYNEQFF. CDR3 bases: TGTGCCAGCAGCTTAGTAACGCGGGGGGCCCCCTACAATGAGCAGTTCTTC. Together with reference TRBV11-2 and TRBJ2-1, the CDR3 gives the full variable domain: EAGVAQSPRYKIIEKRQSVAFWCNPISGHATLYWYQQILGQGPKLLIQFQNNGVVDDSQLPKDRFSAERLKGVDSTLKIQPAKLEDSAVYLCASSLVTRGAPYNEQFFGPGTRLTVL.